What follows is one T cell receptor beta chain and its context. Antigen: not known. The data are from a study of blood T cells in healthy people across ages. Notes on the study in general: Estimated diversity that came from one million T cells was considered an underestimate. Long-lived donors had more naive CD4+ cells and higher diversity than aged donors.

A second PCR, run for 7 to 11 cycles, used a sample-barcoded 5' primer plus a J-beta primer mix. Each CDR3 protein is one row after TCRdb ran MiXCR on the 5' RACE reads. The sample has 1.5 million to 2 million distinct CDR3 sequences; 30% to 35% are singletons. About 10 milliliters was the volume of peripheral blood drawn from each donor. The sample comprised blood. The source is a woman aged 25 to 39 in good health.

The CDR3 DNA sequence: TGTGCCAGCAGTTTAATTTCGGGGGCCGACGAGCAGTACTTC. Protein product: CASSLISGADEQYF. V gene TRBV12-3 or TRBV12-4 combines with J gene TRBJ2-7, with D possibly called TRBD1 or TRBD2 (6 bases each). CDR3 length equals 14 residues. Trimming left V 2 bases short and J 5 bases short, with 13 bases between.